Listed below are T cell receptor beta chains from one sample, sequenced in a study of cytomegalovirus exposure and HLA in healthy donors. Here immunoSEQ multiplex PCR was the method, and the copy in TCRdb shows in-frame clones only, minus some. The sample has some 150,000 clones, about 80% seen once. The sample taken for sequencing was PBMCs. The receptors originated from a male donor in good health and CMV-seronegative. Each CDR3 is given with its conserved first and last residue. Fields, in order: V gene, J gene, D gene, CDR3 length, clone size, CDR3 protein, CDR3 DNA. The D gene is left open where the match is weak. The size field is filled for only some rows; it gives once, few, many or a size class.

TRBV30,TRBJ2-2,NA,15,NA,CAWRLLGSNTGELFF,TGTGCCTGGAGGCTGCTGGGCTCGAACACCGGGGAGCTGTTTTTT
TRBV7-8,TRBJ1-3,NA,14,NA,CASSPGGSGNTIYF,TGTGCCAGCAGCCCGGGAGGCTCTGGAAACACCATATATTTT
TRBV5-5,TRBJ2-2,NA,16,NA,CASSFDRNTNTGELFF,TGTGCCAGCAGCTTTGACAGAAACACGAACACCGGGGAGCTGTTTTTT
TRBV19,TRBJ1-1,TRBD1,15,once,CASSSSPPATGTGFF,TGTGCCAGTAGTTCTTCCCCCCCGGCGACAGGGACGGGTTTCTTT
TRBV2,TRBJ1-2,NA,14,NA,CASRGRTANYGYTF,TGTGCCAGCAGGGGTAGGACAGCTAACTATGGCTACACCTTC
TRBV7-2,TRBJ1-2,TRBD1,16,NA,CASSFGQGSPNYGYTF,TGTGCCAGCAGCTTTGGACAGGGTAGTCCTAACTATGGCTACACCTTC
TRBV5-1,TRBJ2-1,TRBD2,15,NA,CASSLGLAEYNEQFF,TGCGCCAGCAGCCTGGGACTAGCGGAATACAATGAGCAGTTCTTC
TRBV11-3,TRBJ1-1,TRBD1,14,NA,CASSLTGVNTEAFF,TGTGCCAGCAGCCTAACAGGGGTGAACACTGAAGCTTTCTTT
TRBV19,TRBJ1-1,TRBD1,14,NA,CASSIGQGGTEAFF,TGTGCCAGTAGTATTGGACAGGGGGGCACTGAAGCTTTCTTT
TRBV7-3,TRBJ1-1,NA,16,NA,CASSLSPRRQGTEAFF,TGTGCCAGCAGCTTAAGTCCCCGCAGGCAGGGCACTGAAGCTTTCTTT
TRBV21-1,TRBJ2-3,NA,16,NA,CASSKLGHRSTDTQYF,TGTGCCAGCAGCAAACTAGGTCACCGGAGCACAGATACGCAGTATTTT
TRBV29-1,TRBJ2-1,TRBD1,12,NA,CSVLGTGNEQFF,TGCAGCGTCCTCGGGACAGGCAATGAGCAGTTCTTC
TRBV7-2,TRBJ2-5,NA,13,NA,CASSLGGRDNQYF,TGTGCCAGCAGCTTAGGGGGCAGGGACAATCAGTACTTC
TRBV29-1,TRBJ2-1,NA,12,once,CSVGAGYNEQFF,TGCAGCGTTGGGGCAGGCTACAATGAGCAGTTCTTC
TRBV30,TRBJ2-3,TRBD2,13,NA,CASAGGPTDTQYF,TGTGCCTCAGCGGGGGGGCCCACAGATACGCAGTATTTT
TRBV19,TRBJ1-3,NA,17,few,CASSIDRPGHSGNTIYF,TGTGCCAGTAGTATAGATCGCCCGGGACACTCTGGAAACACCATATATTTT
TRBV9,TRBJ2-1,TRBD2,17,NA,CASSVVASGGTYNEQFF,TGTGCCAGCAGCGTAGTGGCTAGCGGGGGGACCTACAATGAGCAGTTCTTC
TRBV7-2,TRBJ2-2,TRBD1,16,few,CASSPRTGGNTGELFF,TGTGCCAGCAGCCCCCGGACAGGGGGCAACACCGGGGAGCTGTTTTTT
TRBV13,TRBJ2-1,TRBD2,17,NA,CASSFGLAGGPYNEQFF,TGTGCCAGCAGCTTCGGGCTAGCGGGGGGGCCGTACAATGAGCAGTTCTTC
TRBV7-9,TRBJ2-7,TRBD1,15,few,CASSSWDRGQYEQYF,TGTGCCAGCAGCTCCTGGGACAGGGGGCAATACGAGCAGTACTTC
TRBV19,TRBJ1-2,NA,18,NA,CASSRRSPGSTQNYGYTF,TGTGCCAGTAGTCGCAGGTCGCCCGGGAGTACTCAAAACTATGGCTACACCTTC
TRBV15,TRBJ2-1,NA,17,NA,CATSRDQRASAYNEQFF,TGTGCCACCAGCAGAGATCAGCGGGCTAGCGCCTACAATGAGCAGTTCTTC
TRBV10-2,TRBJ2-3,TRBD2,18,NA,CASRGAESSSGRADTQYF,TGCGCCAGCAGAGGTGCCGAAAGCTCTAGCGGGAGAGCAGATACGCAGTATTTT
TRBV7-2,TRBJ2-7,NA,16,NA,CASSSDPGFGTYEQYF,TGTGCCAGCAGCAGCGACCCAGGGTTTGGGACCTACGAGCAGTACTTC
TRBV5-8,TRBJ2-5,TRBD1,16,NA,CASSDWTGTKGETQYF,TGTGCCAGCAGCGATTGGACAGGGACCAAGGGGGAGACCCAGTACTTC
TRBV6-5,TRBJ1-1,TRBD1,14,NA,CASINRGRGTEAFF,TGTGCCAGCATCAACAGGGGGCGCGGCACTGAAGCTTTCTTT
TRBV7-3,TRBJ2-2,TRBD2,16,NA,CASSLNSGGNTGELFF,TGTGCCAGCAGCTTAAATAGCGGGGGTAACACCGGGGAGCTGTTTTTT